This is a list of T cell receptor beta chains from one sample in a study of T-cell memory formation after mild COVID-19. TCRdb processed the 5' RACE reads anew with MiXCR; each CDR3 protein has one entry. The data show about 350,000 distinct CDR3 sequences, roughly 13% seen once. The sample consisted of PBMCs or a T cell subset sorted from them (not recorded which). The receptors derive from a man between 18 and 29 years old who had mild COVID-19 (a few samples of this study predate the infection). Cell type and time point are not known. Both conserved end residues are part of each CDR3. A D gene is named only where the DNA matches it firmly. Size is stated for part of the rows, as once, few or many counts, or as a class when the clone is expanded.

length | J | D | V | size | CDR3 | DNA
12 | TRBJ2-7 | TRBD1 | TRBV10-1 | few | CASSDRGTEQYF | TGCGCCAGCAGTGACAGGGGGACAGAGCAGTACTTC
11 | TRBJ2-5 | - | TRBV7-2 | many | CASSLTRTQYF | TGTGCCAGCAGCTTAACTAGGACCCAGTACTTC
13 | TRBJ2-3 | - | TRBV20-1 | many | CSARPPSTDTQYF | TGCAGTGCTAGGCCTCCGAGCACAGATACGCAGTATTTT
14 | TRBJ2-1 | - | TRBV29-1 | - | CSVDGTRGVNEQFF | TGCAGCGTTGACGGGACAAGGGGGGTCAATGAGCAGTTCTTC
16 | TRBJ1-2 | - | TRBV29-1 | few | CSVEKRGPSANYGYTF | TGCAGCGTAGAAAAAAGAGGCCCCTCCGCCAACTATGGCTACACCTTC
13 | TRBJ2-1 | - | TRBV6-2/TRBV6-3 | few | CASSLITGAEQFF | TGTGCCAGCAGCCTCATCACAGGAGCCGAGCAGTTCTTC
17 | TRBJ1-1 | TRBD1 | TRBV28 | few | CASSLSPGTGPKPEAFF | TGTGCCAGCAGTTTATCTCCCGGGACAGGGCCCAAGCCAGAAGCTTTCTTT
14 | TRBJ2-7 | - | TRBV5-6 | - | CASSWGGHLNEQYF | TGTGCCAGCAGCTGGGGAGGACATTTAAACGAGCAGTACTTC
13 | TRBJ1-3 | - | TRBV7-2 | few | CASSLGGSNTIYF | TGTGCCAGCAGCTTAGGGGGATCCAACACCATATATTTT
12 | TRBJ2-5 | - | TRBV7-9 | few | CASSLQGQTQYF | TGTGCCAGCAGCTTACAGGGTCAGACCCAGTACTTC
15 | TRBJ1-4 | - | TRBV5-1 | - | CASSLGQATNEKLFF | TGCGCCAGCAGCTTGGGACAGGCAACTAATGAAAAACTGTTTTTT
15 | TRBJ2-3 | TRBD1 | TRBV5-1 | many | CASTYRDRRTDTQYF | TGCGCCAGCACTTACCGGGACAGACGCACAGATACGCAGTATTTT
12 | TRBJ2-3 | - | TRBV18 | many | CASSPSTGSQYF | TGTGCCAGCTCACCGTCTACAGGGTCGCAGTATTTT
15 | TRBJ2-1 | TRBD2 | TRBV2 | many | CASAAQAGGYNEQFF | TGTGCCAGCGCGGCCCAGGCGGGGGGCTACAATGAGCAGTTCTTC